The rows below give T cell receptor beta chains drawn from one sample of a study of OX40 agonist ivuxolimab in advanced cancers. Repertoires were generated with immunoSEQ multiplex PCR, while TCRdb's copy carries only in-frame clones and drops some. The sample yields roughly 96,000 clones, under 85% seen once. Material: CD4+ or CD8+ T cells sorted from blood, obtained in a trial of the OX40 agonist ivuxolimab. The source of these receptors is an adult with an advanced solid tumor such as melanoma, head and neck, liver or kidney cancer. Each CDR3 is given with its conserved first and last residue. The D gene is left open where the match is weak. Some rows mark clone size as missing; the rest say once, few, many or name a class of expanded clone.

j_gene: TRBJ1-6; d_gene: .; abundance: .; v_gene: TRBV7-9; CDR3aa: CASSLERSPLHF; CDR3nt: TGTGCCAGCAGCTTAGAACGTTCACCCCTCCACTTT
j_gene: TRBJ2-2; d_gene: .; abundance: .; v_gene: TRBV10-2; CDR3aa: CASKGTAGELFF; CDR3nt: TGCGCCAGCAAAGGGACGGCCGGGGAGCTGTTTTTT
j_gene: TRBJ2-7; d_gene: .; abundance: .; v_gene: TRBV6-1; CDR3aa: CASSFAPTDSYEQYF; CDR3nt: TGTGCCAGCAGCTTCGCCCCGACAGACTCCTACGAGCAGTACTTC
j_gene: TRBJ2-1; d_gene: .; abundance: .; v_gene: TRBV7-2; CDR3aa: CASSLGLAGEQFF; CDR3nt: TGTGCCAGCAGCTTGGGGTTGGCGGGTGAGCAGTTCTTC
j_gene: TRBJ1-4; d_gene: .; abundance: once; v_gene: TRBV7-6; CDR3aa: CASSQNRGGPFNEKLFF; CDR3nt: TGTGCCAGCAGCCAAAATCGTGGGGGGCCGTTTAATGAAAAACTGTTTTTT
j_gene: TRBJ1-5; d_gene: .; abundance: .; v_gene: TRBV7-2; CDR3aa: CASSLGGTPLNQPQHF; CDR3nt: TGTGCCAGCAGCTTAGGGGGTACCCCTCTTAATCAGCCCCAGCATTTT
j_gene: TRBJ1-2; d_gene: TRBD1; abundance: few; v_gene: TRBV30; CDR3aa: CAWSSDRGDRHTF; CDR3nt: TGTGCCTGGAGTTCAGACAGGGGAGATAGACACACCTTC
j_gene: TRBJ1-5; d_gene: .; abundance: few; v_gene: TRBV7-2; CDR3aa: CASSPPGGERPQHF; CDR3nt: TGTGCCAGCAGCCCCCCCGGGGGCGAACGGCCCCAGCATTTT
j_gene: TRBJ2-1; d_gene: .; abundance: .; v_gene: TRBV5-6; CDR3aa: CASSKNLLDAVQFF; CDR3nt: TGTGCCAGCAGCAAGAACCTCCTAGACGCAGTGCAGTTCTTC
j_gene: TRBJ1-6; d_gene: .; abundance: .; v_gene: TRBV27; CDR3aa: CASSLGGGNSPLHF; CDR3nt: TGTGCCAGCAGTTTAGGGGGAGGGAATTCACCCCTCCACTTT
j_gene: TRBJ2-3; d_gene: .; abundance: .; v_gene: TRBV5-1; CDR3aa: CASSLATDTQYF; CDR3nt: TGCGCCAGCAGCTTGGCCACAGATACGCAGTATTTT
j_gene: TRBJ1-4; d_gene: .; abundance: .; v_gene: TRBV4-2; CDR3aa: CASSNQGTNEKLFF; CDR3nt: TGTGCCAGCAGCAACCAAGGAACTAATGAAAAACTGTTTTTT
j_gene: TRBJ2-5; d_gene: TRBD2; abundance: .; v_gene: TRBV4-1; CDR3aa: CASSQGGGKTQYF; CDR3nt: TGCGCCAGCAGCCAAGGCGGGGGAAAGACCCAGTACTTC
j_gene: TRBJ2-2; d_gene: .; abundance: few; v_gene: TRBV19; CDR3aa: CASSKRVNTGELFF; CDR3nt: TGTGCCAGTAGTAAACGGGTCAACACCGGGGAGCTGTTTTTT
j_gene: TRBJ2-5; d_gene: TRBD1; abundance: .; v_gene: TRBV25-1; CDR3aa: CASTRAGTGEETQYF; CDR3nt: TGTGCCAGCACCCGAGCAGGGACAGGGGAAGAGACCCAGTACTTC
j_gene: TRBJ2-7; d_gene: TRBD1; abundance: .; v_gene: TRBV6-5; CDR3aa: CASSYGFRGPHEQYF; CDR3nt: TGTGCCAGCAGTTACGGGTTCAGGGGGCCCCACGAGCAGTACTTC
j_gene: TRBJ2-4; d_gene: .; abundance: .; v_gene: TRBV5-1; CDR3aa: CASSLGRKVMDIQYF; CDR3nt: TGCGCCAGCAGCTTGGGCAGGAAGGTTATGGACATTCAGTACTTC
j_gene: TRBJ2-1; d_gene: .; abundance: .; v_gene: TRBV2; CDR3aa: CASTSDYTEQFF; CDR3nt: TGTGCCAGCACTTCGGACTACACTGAGCAGTTCTTC
j_gene: TRBJ2-7; d_gene: TRBD1; abundance: .; v_gene: TRBV18; CDR3aa: CASSPEDRGPSYEQYF; CDR3nt: TGTGCCAGCTCACCTGAGGACAGGGGGCCCTCCTACGAGCAGTACTTC
j_gene: TRBJ2-3; d_gene: .; abundance: .; v_gene: TRBV19; CDR3aa: CASSIRRADTQYF; CDR3nt: TGTGCCAGTAGTATTAGAAGGGCGGATACGCAGTATTTT
j_gene: TRBJ2-7; d_gene: .; abundance: .; v_gene: TRBV7-2; CDR3aa: CASSLKGSEQYF; CDR3nt: TGTGCCAGCAGCTTAAAAGGGAGCGAGCAGTACTTC
j_gene: TRBJ2-3; d_gene: .; abundance: .; v_gene: TRBV6-7; CDR3aa: CASTKNRDWYTQYF; CDR3nt: TGTGCCAGCACTAAGAACAGGGATTGGTATACGCAGTATTTT
j_gene: TRBJ1-6; d_gene: .; abundance: few; v_gene: TRBV7-9; CDR3aa: CASSFLDSGINSPLHF; CDR3nt: TGTGCCAGCAGCTTTCTCGACTCGGGGATAAATTCACCCCTCCACTTT